The text below deals with one TCR beta chain. No antigen is known for it. The read gets to within 3 residues of the CDR3 end, and the germline J gene fills in the rest. The data derive from a study of T cells in women clearing cervical HPV infection. Study observations and caveats: T-cell numbers per sample were unknown and may explain richness differences.

Clones were read by immunoSEQ multiplex PCR, and TCRdb kept only the in-frame ones, dropping some. The sample data list some 46,000 clones. The CDR3 has 12 residues. CDR1 is SGHRS and CDR2 is YFSETQ in the germline V gene. The V end was cut by 2 bases, the J end by 3 bases, with 6 bases between. The source of this sequence is a woman aged 18 to 75 with a cervical HPV16 infection that either progressed to CIN3+ or cleared (not recorded which). The gene calls are TRBV5-1 and TRBJ2-7, with D possibly TRBD1 on 5 matching bases. The specimen was blood buffy coat. The sequenced CDR3 bases are TGCGCCAGCAGCTTTGACAGCTACGAG. Translating it yields CASSFDSYE. The whole CDR3 sequence is CASSFDSYEQYF.